The source of this TCR beta chain is a study of CD8 T cells in Susac syndrome. CD8+ and CD4+ T cells from blood underwent TCR beta sequencing. Random hexamers were used to reverse transcribe an amount of roughly 0.45 to 1 ug RNA. It was immunoSEQ multiplex PCR that amplified TCR beta CDR3 across 54 Vbeta and 13 Jbeta. TCRdb reprocessed the immunoSEQ multiplex PCR reads with MiXCR, giving one entry per CDR3 protein. This table holds 110,000 or so distinct CDR3 sequences, about 96% found once. The CDR3 extends over 14 amino acids. Germline CDR1 reads SGHDT; CDR2 reads YYEEEE. V was clipped by 4 bases and J by 3 bases, with 13 bases between them.

The chain has TRBV5-6 and TRBJ1-1; D is undetermined. Material: CD4+ T cells from PBMCs. The clonotype was recovered from a human donor in good health. CDR3 loop: CASSPTARDTEAFF. As DNA, the CDR3 is TGTGCCAGCAGCCCGACGGCTCGCGACACTGAAGCTTTCTTT.